The 24 T cell receptor beta chains listed next were all sequenced from one sample in a study of beta chain features in type 1 diabetes. Expressed TCRB transcripts were sequenced after all isolated RNA was converted to cDNA. Libraries were prepared by immunoSEQ multiplex PCR; TCRdb keeps only in-frame clonotypes and omits some of them. The profile shows about 250,000 clones, over 12% of them singletons. Sequencing was performed on naive CD4+ T cells from blood. The receptors originated from a woman between 40 and 50 years old in good health.

This clone was counted between two and nine times. V and J are TRBV7-2 and TRBJ2-3; 7 positions agree with TRBD2. The J segment lost 2 bases and the V segment lost 1 base, leaving 3 bases of the junction unmatched. The CDR3 is 15 amino acids. Germline V CDR1 and CDR2: SGHTA, FQGNSA. The CDR3 DNA sequence: TGTGCCAGCAGCTTAGTGGCGGGGGTCACAGATACGCAGTATTTT. Residues: CASSLVAGVTDTQYF.

The chain employs TRBV7-2 and TRBJ2-1; D is uncertain. V dropped 3 bases and J dropped 10 bases, with 7 bases sitting between them. The CDR3 is 11 residues long. The V gene's germline CDR1 is SGHTA and CDR2 FQGNSA. The CDR3 region is CASSFLEEQFF. Written as DNA, the CDR3 is TGTGCCAGCAGCTTCCTGGAGGAGCAGTTCTTC.

J is TRBJ2-5 and V is TRBV5-1; possibly TRBD1 for D (5 bases). The germline V gene has CDR1 SGHRS and CDR2 YFSETQ. This CDR3 is 12 amino acids long. Between the trimmed V and J ends, which lost 4 bases and 9 bases, there was a span of 13 bases. The CDR3 region has the DNA TGCGCCAGCAGCGCAGAGACAGTTCCCCAGTACTTC. As protein: CASSAETVPQYF.

The CDR3, as DNA: TGTGCCAGCTCACCACCGCGTCGGGGGAACACTGAAGCTTTCTTT. Its translation is CASSPPRRGNTEAFF. The chain recombines TRBV18 with TRBJ1-1; D ambiguous. V dropped 0 bases and J dropped 1 base, with 9 bases sitting between them. The germline V gene has CDR1 KGHSH and CDR2 LQKENI. The CDR3 runs 15 residues.

The chain has TRBV19 and TRBJ2-5; weak D call: TRBD1 (5 bases). Germline values: CDR1 LNHDA, CDR2 SQIVND (reference sequence). Trimming removed 6 bases at V and 9 bases at J, with 20 bases between. This CDR3 is built from 14 residues. CDR3 in amino acids: CASRTQGPPSAQYF. The CDR3 DNA reads as TGTGCCAGTAGGACCCAGGGTCCCCCGTCGGCCCAGTACTTC.

This clone has more than one count but fewer than ten. The chain combines TRBV18 with TRBJ1-2; 10 bases fit TRBD1. From germline, CDR1 is KGHSH and CDR2 LQKENI. The CDR3 has 14 amino acids. V shed 3 bases, J shed 6 bases, and the junction held 4 bases outside the gene matches. The CDR3 loop reads CASSPDRGTDGYTF. The CDR3 coding sequence is TGTGCCAGCTCACCGGACAGGGGGACCGATGGCTACACCTTC.

This clone has a handful of counts. The chain carries TRBV7-9 and TRBJ1-2, with a weak D call TRBD1 (5 bases). Germline V gene lookup returns CDR1 SEHNR and CDR2 FQNEAQ (reference sequence). The ends were cut back, 3 bases at V and 7 bases at J, with 18 bases in the middle. The CDR3 extends over 15 amino acids. The CDR3 DNA sequence: TGTGCCAGCAGCTTTAGGGCCAGGGCCGAATCTGGCTACACCTTC. As protein: CASSFRARAESGYTF.

This clone turned up a few times. The CDR3 spells CASSPEDRVTDTQYF. The CDR3 coding sequence is TGTGCCAGCTCACCCGAGGACAGGGTTACAGATACGCAGTATTTT. The chain links TRBV18 to TRBJ2-3, with 8 bases fitting TRBD1. This CDR3 is 15 amino acids long. Unmatched junction bases numbered 5, after V lost 3 bases and J lost 3 bases. Germline-derived CDR1 and CDR2 are KGHSH and LQKENI.

The chain uses TRBV4-2 and TRBJ2-2, with 8 bases matching TRBD1. Unmatched junction bases numbered 11, after V lost 4 bases and J lost 7 bases. The CDR3 loop spans 16 amino acids. The V gene's germline CDR1 is LGHNA and CDR2 YNFKEQ. The CDR3 spells CASSPPRDRSHGELFF. CDR3 in DNA: TGTGCCAGCAGCCCCCCCCGGGACAGGTCGCACGGGGAGCTGTTTTTT.

The chain carries TRBV12-5 and TRBJ2-3; D may be TRBD2 (5 bases). V gave up 6 bases and J gave up 3 bases, with 10 bases separating them. Looked up from germline, CDR1 is LGHNT and CDR2 is FRNRAP. CDR3 length: 13 residues. CDR3 loop: CASGLGSTDTQYF. The CDR3 DNA is TGTGCTAGTGGCCTGGGGAGTACAGATACGCAGTATTTT.

The chain joins TRBV19 to TRBJ2-2; the D gene is possibly TRBD1 (6 bases). Germline-derived CDR1 and CDR2 are LNHDA and SQIVND (reference sequence). V was clipped by 9 bases and J by 4 bases, with 15 bases between them. The CDR3 contains 14 residues. The CDR3 sequence is CARRGGVGTGELFF. DNA for the CDR3: TGTGCCAGAAGAGGGGGTGTTGGCACCGGGGAGCTGTTTTTT.

This clone was seen a few times. The genes are TRBV5-1 and TRBJ2-7; a weak D match, TRBD2 (6 bases). This CDR3 contains 15 residues. Germline CDR1 and CDR2: SGHRS and YFSETQ. V shed 2 bases and J shed 0 bases, with 12 bases lying between them. The CDR3 loop is CASSFGLASSYEQYF. For the CDR3, the DNA is TGCGCCAGCAGCTTTGGGCTAGCGAGCTCCTACGAGCAGTACTTC.

V gene TRBV2 combines with J gene TRBJ2-5; perhaps TRBD2 as D (5 bases). This CDR3 spans 15 amino acids. V lost 7 bases, J lost 6 bases, and 21 bases lay in between. In germline, CDR1 is SNHLY, CDR2 FYNNEI. The CDR3 region is CASIGERLNKQTQYF. DNA of the CDR3: TGTGCCAGCATCGGGGAAAGGCTTAACAAGCAGACCCAGTACTTC.

The chain employs TRBV5-6 and TRBJ2-1; 15 bases fit TRBD2. The CDR3 loop spans 17 amino acids. The ends lost 3 bases at V and 7 bases at J; junction bases unmatched: 8. In germline, CDR1 is SGHDT, CDR2 YYEEEE. The CDR3 DNA is TGTGCCAGCAGCTACCGAACCGGACTAGCGGGAGGGAATGAGCAGTTCTTC. This gives the protein CASSYRTGLAGGNEQFF.

This clone showed up just a few times. A much larger clone sits a single nucleotide away, making a read error possible. This sequence joins TRBV6-6 and TRBJ2-5; possibly TRBD2 for D (5 bases). V was pared by 6 bases and J by 5 bases, with 7 bases between. Per germline, CDR1 MNHNY and CDR2 SVGAGI (reference sequence). This CDR3 spans 11 amino acids. The chain's CDR3 is CASSRGETQYF. For the CDR3, the DNA is TGTGCCAGCAGCCGAGGGGAGACCCAGTACTTC.

This clone was observed a few times. The CDR3 coding sequence is TGTGCCAGCAGTTACTCGAGGACAACCACCTACGAGCAGTACTTC. Encoded protein: CASSYSRTTTYEQYF. The chain couples TRBV6-6 to TRBJ2-7; D possibly corresponds to TRBD1 (5 bases). Germline V CDR1 and CDR2: MNHNY, SVGAGI (reference sequence). Trimming pared 0 bases from V and 2 bases from J, leaving 11 bases between. This CDR3 has 15 amino acids.

In its sample, this clone was seen a few times. The V and J genes are TRBV11-2 and TRBJ1-2, with TRBD1 matching 9 bases. V was clipped by 1 base and J by 7 bases; unmatched bases: 7. This CDR3 is built from 15 residues. Germline values: CDR1 SGHAT, CDR2 FQNNGV. This CDR3 is CASSLVGGQGLGYTF. In DNA, the CDR3 is TGTGCCAGCAGCTTAGTAGGGGGACAGGGTCTTGGCTACACCTTC.

The CDR3 region has the DNA TGTGCCATCAGTAGTGCAGTAGCGGGGTTGATCGATGAGCAGTTCTTC. Translation: CAISSAVAGLIDEQFF. The J gene is TRBJ2-1, the V gene TRBV10-3, with TRBD2 matching 8 bases. This CDR3 spans 16 amino acids. Germline V gives CDR1 ENHRY, CDR2 SYGVKD. The trim removed 5 bases at V and 8 bases at J, leaving 14 bases unmatched.

This clone was observed a handful of times. This chain links TRBV9 with TRBJ1-2; D gene uncertain. The CDR3 has 14 amino acids. Germline V gives CDR1 SGDLS, CDR2 YYNGEE. V was shortened by 3 bases and J by 0 bases, with 9 bases between the two germline ends. The CDR3, as DNA: TGTGCCAGCAGCGAGGGAGCTGCTAACTATGGCTACACCTTC. It encodes CASSEGAANYGYTF.

This chain links TRBV4-1 with TRBJ1-6; TRBD1 might be the D (6 bases). The CDR3 loop spans 17 amino acids. The germline gives CDR1 MGHRA, CDR2 YSYEKL. With 0 bases removed from V and 7 bases from J, the gap between germline ends came to 16 bases. DNA for the CDR3: TGCGCCAGCAGCCAAGATCGAGTTCCGGGGGGCAATTCACCCCTCCACTTT. Encoded protein: CASSQDRVPGGNSPLHF.

This clone was seen more than once but under ten times. The V call is TRBV18, the J call TRBJ2-1; 9 bases align to TRBD2. This CDR3 comprises 17 residues. J lost 7 bases, V lost 1 base, and 11 bases had no gene match. CDR1 and CDR2 from the germline V gene are KGHSH and LQKENI. CDR3: CASSPRGAAGGQNEQFF. In nucleotides, the CDR3 is TGTGCCAGCTCACCACGAGGCGCCGCGGGGGGGCAGAATGAGCAGTTCTTC.

This clone was detected a few times. V and J are TRBV4-1 and TRBJ2-7; tentatively, D is TRBD2 (6 bases). This CDR3 spans 17 amino acids. V lost 1 base and J 0 bases, leaving 16 bases between the germline ends. In germline, CDR1 is MGHRA, CDR2 YSYEKL. The CDR3 loop reads CASSQVRRVHTSYEQYF. The CDR3 DNA follows: TGCGCCAGCAGCCAAGTTAGGAGGGTACATACCTCCTACGAGCAGTACTTC.

This clone was found a few times. The rearrangement joins TRBV11-2 to TRBJ1-1, with TRBD1 as a possible D gene (6 bases). CDR1 and CDR2 (germline): SGHAT, FQNNGV. The CDR3 is made up of 15 amino acids. Trimming stripped 4 bases from V and 3 bases from J, with 15 bases between. The CDR3 DNA is TGTGCCAGCAGCTCCCAAGACAGGAGTCACACTGAAGCTTTCTTT. Protein sequence: CASSSQDRSHTEAFF.

This chain links TRBV11-2 with TRBJ1-2; no clear D. The CDR3 contains 11 residues. Germline CDR1 SGHAT, CDR2 FQNNGV. The V and J ends lost 3 bases and 6 bases respectively, with 5 bases between them. The CDR3 DNA sequence: TGTGCCAGCAGCTTCGGGAATGGCTACACCTTC. The encoded protein is CASSFGNGYTF.